This TCR beta chain was profiled in a study of PD-L1 blockade in urothelial cancer. Study-wide results and caveats: Durable-benefit patients had greater expansion of tumor-associated blood clones at 3 weeks.

Sequencing was performed with immunoSEQ multiplex PCR; in TCRdb, only in-frame clones are kept and a portion is missing. The sample has some 120,000 clones; 80% to 95% are singletons. Indicated time point: peripheral blood 6 weeks after treatment start. About this clone: The target antigen is unknown.

V shed 0 bases and J 0 bases; nucleotides not matched to a gene: 17. The CDR3 is made up of 20 amino acids. Germline lookup yields CDR1 SGHRS and CDR2 YFSETQ. The chain links TRBV5-1 to TRBJ1-2, with 7 bases aligning to TRBD1. The source was PBMCs, collected around atezolizumab (anti-PD-L1) treatment. This clonotype was sampled from a man between 60 and 75 years old with urothelial cancer. CDR3 nucleotides: TGCGCCAGCAGCTTGGGGGGCTTGAGGGGGCGACTCCTGTCTAACTATGGCTACACCTTC. Its translation is CASSLGGLRGRLLSNYGYTF.